Listed below are T cell receptor beta chains from one sample, sequenced in a study of cytomegalovirus exposure and HLA in healthy donors. The table came from immunoSEQ multiplex PCR; TCRdb's copy has only in-frame clones and leaves some out. The table shows a few hundred thousand clones, with 65% to 85% occurring only once. Sequenced sample: PBMCs. All receptors derive from a female donor in good health and CMV-seronegative. Each CDR3 is given with its conserved first and last residue. D genes are given only for firm matches. A row's size may be missing; if present it is once, few, many or a size class.

abundance: -; len: 11; v_gene: TRBV11-2; d_gene: -; j_gene: TRBJ1-4; CDR3nt: TGTGCCACCGGGGAGAATGAAAAACTGTTTTTT; CDR3aa: CATGENEKLFF
abundance: -; len: 14; v_gene: TRBV7-9; d_gene: -; j_gene: TRBJ2-7; CDR3nt: TGTGCCAGCAGCTTTTGGGGCTCCTACTACGAGCAGTACTTC; CDR3aa: CASSFWGSYYEQYF
abundance: -; len: 13; v_gene: TRBV29-1; d_gene: TRBD1; j_gene: TRBJ1-2; CDR3nt: TGCAGCGTCGTAGGGGACAGGGCTTCTGGCTACACCTTC; CDR3aa: CSVVGDRASGYTF
abundance: -; len: 15; v_gene: TRBV5-1; d_gene: TRBD1; j_gene: TRBJ2-5; CDR3nt: TGCGCCAGCAGCCACGGGACAGGGAGGGAAGAGACCCAGTACTTC; CDR3aa: CASSHGTGREETQYF
abundance: -; len: 11; v_gene: TRBV20-1; d_gene: TRBD2; j_gene: TRBJ2-3; CDR3nt: TGCAGTGCTAGAGGGGGGGGAACACAGTATTTT; CDR3aa: CSARGGGTQYF
abundance: -; len: 11; v_gene: TRBV7-9; d_gene: -; j_gene: TRBJ2-5; CDR3nt: TGTGCCAGCAGCTTCGCGGAGAACCAGTACTTC; CDR3aa: CASSFAENQYF
abundance: -; len: 15; v_gene: TRBV5-1; d_gene: TRBD1; j_gene: TRBJ2-7; CDR3nt: TGCGCCAGCAGCTTCTCCGGGACAGGTAATTACGAGCAGTACTTC; CDR3aa: CASSFSGTGNYEQYF
abundance: -; len: 15; v_gene: TRBV2; d_gene: -; j_gene: TRBJ1-1; CDR3nt: TGTGCCAGCAGCGATAAAGGGGTCGGGAACACTGAAGCTTTCTTT; CDR3aa: CASSDKGVGNTEAFF
abundance: -; len: 16; v_gene: TRBV28; d_gene: TRBD1; j_gene: TRBJ2-1; CDR3nt: TGTGCCAGCAGTTTATTCCGGGACAGGCGAGACAATGAGCAGTTCTTC; CDR3aa: CASSLFRDRRDNEQFF
abundance: -; len: 16; v_gene: TRBV5-1; d_gene: TRBD1; j_gene: TRBJ2-7; CDR3nt: TGCGCCAGCAGCCCCCAAGACAGGGGCGTAGCCTACGAGCAGTACTTC; CDR3aa: CASSPQDRGVAYEQYF
abundance: -; len: 13; v_gene: TRBV6-6; d_gene: TRBD1; j_gene: TRBJ1-6; CDR3nt: TGTGCTAGTCGGGACAGCCTTAATTCACCCCTCCACTTT; CDR3aa: CASRDSLNSPLHF
abundance: -; len: 14; v_gene: TRBV15; d_gene: TRBD2; j_gene: TRBJ2-7; CDR3nt: TGTGCCACCAGCAGAGAGGGACTAGGCTACGAGCAGTACTTC; CDR3aa: CATSREGLGYEQYF
abundance: once; len: 14; v_gene: TRBV30; d_gene: TRBD2; j_gene: TRBJ2-7; CDR3nt: TGTGCCTGGAACCAGCGGGGGACTTATGGCGAGCAGTACTTC; CDR3aa: CAWNQRGTYGEQYF
abundance: -; len: 14; v_gene: TRBV28; d_gene: TRBD2; j_gene: TRBJ2-3; CDR3nt: TGTGCCAGCATTTGGCGGGAGGGCCGGGGTACGCAGTATTTT; CDR3aa: CASIWREGRGTQYF
abundance: -; len: 15; v_gene: TRBV7-3; d_gene: -; j_gene: TRBJ2-3; CDR3nt: TGTGCCAGCAGCGAGGCGTTTGGCCTGACAGATACGCAGTATTTT; CDR3aa: CASSEAFGLTDTQYF
abundance: few; len: 15; v_gene: TRBV30; d_gene: -; j_gene: TRBJ1-3; CDR3nt: TGTGCCTGGAGTGTACGGAGGAGCTCTGGAAACACCATATATTTT; CDR3aa: CAWSVRRSSGNTIYF
abundance: -; len: 15; v_gene: TRBV4-2; d_gene: -; j_gene: TRBJ1-4; CDR3nt: TGTGCCAGCAGCCAAGAGGAGGGGGGGAGTGAAAAACTGTTTTTT; CDR3aa: CASSQEEGGSEKLFF
abundance: once; len: 13; v_gene: TRBV27; d_gene: TRBD2; j_gene: TRBJ2-7; CDR3nt: TGTGCCAGCAGACTAGCGGGGACCTACGAGCAGTACTTC; CDR3aa: CASRLAGTYEQYF
abundance: -; len: 13; v_gene: TRBV6-5; d_gene: TRBD1; j_gene: TRBJ2-7; CDR3nt: TGTGCCAGCCATGGGACAGGGGGCTACGAGCAGTACTTC; CDR3aa: CASHGTGGYEQYF
abundance: -; len: 17; v_gene: TRBV10-1; d_gene: TRBD2; j_gene: TRBJ2-5; CDR3nt: TGCGCCAGCAGTGCTAGCGGGGAACGCTTGTACCAAGAGACCCAGTACTTC; CDR3aa: CASSASGERLYQETQYF
abundance: -; len: 12; v_gene: TRBV29-1; d_gene: -; j_gene: TRBJ2-7; CDR3nt: TGCAGCGTTGAAAACAGGGTACGCGAGCAGTACTTC; CDR3aa: CSVENRVREQYF
abundance: -; len: 14; v_gene: TRBV27; d_gene: -; j_gene: TRBJ2-7; CDR3nt: TGTGCCAGCAGTTTATCGGACAGAGCCTACGAGCAGTACTTC; CDR3aa: CASSLSDRAYEQYF
abundance: few; len: 19; v_gene: TRBV4-1; d_gene: TRBD1; j_gene: TRBJ2-6; CDR3nt: TGCGCCAGCAGCCAAGGACCGCGACAGGGGGGCTCTGGGGCCAACGTCCTGACTTTC; CDR3aa: CASSQGPRQGGSGANVLTF
abundance: -; len: 16; v_gene: TRBV4-1; d_gene: TRBD2; j_gene: TRBJ2-4; CDR3nt: TGCGCCAGCAGCCCCGTCGGGAGGGTGGTCAAAAACATTCAGTACTTC; CDR3aa: CASSPVGRVVKNIQYF
abundance: -; len: 13; v_gene: TRBV6-6; d_gene: -; j_gene: TRBJ1-1; CDR3nt: TGTGCCAGCCTCGGATTGGGAGACACTGAAGCTTTCTTT; CDR3aa: CASLGLGDTEAFF
abundance: -; len: 15; v_gene: TRBV4-1; d_gene: TRBD2; j_gene: TRBJ2-5; CDR3nt: TGCGCCAGCAGCCAGGGACTAGCGGGGCAAGAGACCCAGTACTTC; CDR3aa: CASSQGLAGQETQYF
abundance: -; len: 16; v_gene: TRBV5-1; d_gene: -; j_gene: TRBJ2-1; CDR3nt: TGCGCCAGCACCCGATCCCTAGCGAGCTCCTACAATGAGCAGTTCTTC; CDR3aa: CASTRSLASSYNEQFF
abundance: -; len: 16; v_gene: TRBV7-9; d_gene: TRBD2; j_gene: TRBJ2-3; CDR3nt: TGTGCCAGCAGCTTAGATCTAGCGGGGAGTACAGATACGCAGTATTTT; CDR3aa: CASSLDLAGSTDTQYF
abundance: few; len: 15; v_gene: TRBV18; d_gene: TRBD2; j_gene: TRBJ2-7; CDR3nt: TGTGCCAGCTCGCCGCCTAGCGGGAGGACTCACGAGCAGTACTTC; CDR3aa: CASSPPSGRTHEQYF
abundance: -; len: 12; v_gene: TRBV19; d_gene: -; j_gene: TRBJ2-3; CDR3nt: TGTGCCAGCGGCGGGGGCACAGATACGCAGTATTTT; CDR3aa: CASGGGTDTQYF
abundance: -; len: 16; v_gene: TRBV11-3; d_gene: TRBD1; j_gene: TRBJ2-7; CDR3nt: TGTGCCAGCAGCCCCCGACAGGGGATAGCAGGGTACGAGCAGTACTTC; CDR3aa: CASSPRQGIAGYEQYF
abundance: -; len: 15; v_gene: TRBV7-2; d_gene: -; j_gene: TRBJ1-5; CDR3nt: TGTGCCAGCAGCCCGGACACGCAAAGCAATCAGCCCCAGCATTTT; CDR3aa: CASSPDTQSNQPQHF
abundance: -; len: 11; v_gene: TRBV29-1; d_gene: -; j_gene: TRBJ1-1; CDR3nt: TGCAGCTCATCTGGGGGGAACGAAGCTTTCTTT; CDR3aa: CSSSGGNEAFF
abundance: -; len: 12; v_gene: TRBV7-2; d_gene: -; j_gene: TRBJ2-3; CDR3nt: TGTGCCAGCAGCTTAATTCAGTTGGCGCAGTATTTT; CDR3aa: CASSLIQLAQYF
abundance: -; len: 16; v_gene: TRBV28; d_gene: -; j_gene: TRBJ1-1; CDR3nt: TGTGCCAGCAGTTTGTCGGGGGGGAGGTTGAACACTGAAGCTTTCTTT; CDR3aa: CASSLSGGRLNTEAFF
abundance: few; len: 14; v_gene: TRBV6-5; d_gene: TRBD2; j_gene: TRBJ2-7; CDR3nt: TGTGCCAGCACCAGTAGCGGGAGGGCCTACGAGCAGTACTTC; CDR3aa: CASTSSGRAYEQYF
abundance: -; len: 16; v_gene: TRBV4-1; d_gene: -; j_gene: TRBJ1-4; CDR3nt: TGCGCCAGCAGCCACCCCGGGTCGGCCCGTTCAGAAAAACTGTTTTTT; CDR3aa: CASSHPGSARSEKLFF
abundance: few; len: 13; v_gene: TRBV7-9; d_gene: -; j_gene: TRBJ2-5; CDR3nt: TGTGCCAGCACCCCGCGAGACGGGGAGACCCAGTACTTC; CDR3aa: CASTPRDGETQYF
abundance: -; len: 18; v_gene: TRBV18; d_gene: -; j_gene: TRBJ2-6; CDR3nt: TGTGCCAGCTCACCAATGAACAGCCTAAGCTCTGGGGCCAACGTCCTGACTTTC; CDR3aa: CASSPMNSLSSGANVLTF
abundance: -; len: 14; v_gene: TRBV11-2; d_gene: -; j_gene: TRBJ2-7; CDR3nt: TGTGCCAGCAGCTTAGGTCCTCCCTCCTACGAGCAGTACTTC; CDR3aa: CASSLGPPSYEQYF
abundance: -; len: 14; v_gene: TRBV7-8; d_gene: -; j_gene: TRBJ2-7; CDR3nt: TGTGCCAGCAGCATAGCGGTGAGCTCCTACGAGCAGTACTTC; CDR3aa: CASSIAVSSYEQYF
abundance: -; len: 20; v_gene: TRBV5-1; d_gene: TRBD2; j_gene: TRBJ2-2; CDR3nt: TGCGCCAGCAGCTGGACTACCTATTTGACTAGCGGGGAACCTAGGGTGGAGCTGTTTTTT; CDR3aa: CASSWTTYLTSGEPRVELFF
abundance: -; len: 12; v_gene: TRBV2; d_gene: -; j_gene: TRBJ2-7; CDR3nt: TGTGCCAGCACCTCGGCGGCCTACGAGCAGTACTTC; CDR3aa: CASTSAAYEQYF
abundance: -; len: 16; v_gene: TRBV4-1; d_gene: -; j_gene: TRBJ2-5; CDR3nt: TGCGCCAGCAGCCAAGGGGAGTCCCCCGGTCTAGAGACCCAGTACTTC; CDR3aa: CASSQGESPGLETQYF
abundance: -; len: 15; v_gene: TRBV10-1; d_gene: TRBD2; j_gene: TRBJ2-2; CDR3nt: TGCGCCAGCAGAGCCGGACTAGCGGGAGCCGGGGAGCTGTTTTTT; CDR3aa: CASRAGLAGAGELFF
abundance: -; len: 14; v_gene: TRBV5-4; d_gene: TRBD1; j_gene: TRBJ1-4; CDR3nt: TGTGCCAGCAGCTGGGACAGAACTAATGAAAAACTGTTTTTT; CDR3aa: CASSWDRTNEKLFF
abundance: -; len: 14; v_gene: TRBV2; d_gene: TRBD1; j_gene: TRBJ2-7; CDR3nt: TGTGCCAGCAGCATTGACAGGGGGAGAGGCGAGCAGTACTTC; CDR3aa: CASSIDRGRGEQYF
abundance: -; len: 13; v_gene: TRBV27; d_gene: TRBD1; j_gene: TRBJ1-4; CDR3nt: TGTGCCAGCGGCCGGCAGGACAGGGAAAAACTGTTTTTT; CDR3aa: CASGRQDREKLFF
abundance: -; len: 15; v_gene: TRBV28; d_gene: TRBD1; j_gene: TRBJ2-7; CDR3nt: TGTGCCAGCAGTACAGGGGGCGAACCCTTATACGAGCAGTACTTC; CDR3aa: CASSTGGEPLYEQYF
abundance: once; len: 15; v_gene: TRBV6-4; d_gene: -; j_gene: TRBJ2-1; CDR3nt: TGTGCCAGCAGTGAAGGAGGGGGCGACTACAATGAGCAGTTCTTC; CDR3aa: CASSEGGGDYNEQFF
abundance: once; len: 16; v_gene: TRBV11-2; d_gene: TRBD1; j_gene: TRBJ2-7; CDR3nt: TGTGCCAGCAGCCGACAGGGGGCAAAACTCTCCTACAAGCAGTGCTTC; CDR3aa: CASSRQGAKLSYKQCF
abundance: -; len: 13; v_gene: TRBV13; d_gene: TRBD2; j_gene: TRBJ2-1; CDR3nt: TGTGCCAGCAGCTGGGGACTAGCCAATGAGCAGTTCTTC; CDR3aa: CASSWGLANEQFF
abundance: -; len: 16; v_gene: TRBV9; d_gene: TRBD1; j_gene: TRBJ2-5; CDR3nt: TGTGCCAGCAGCGTAGCCGACAGGGGGAGTAGAGAGACCCAGTACTTC; CDR3aa: CASSVADRGSRETQYF
abundance: -; len: 15; v_gene: TRBV29-1; d_gene: TRBD2; j_gene: TRBJ2-1; CDR3nt: TGCAGCGTTGTTCATAGGCTAGCGGGAGAGAATGAGCAGTTCTTC; CDR3aa: CSVVHRLAGENEQFF
abundance: -; len: 17; v_gene: TRBV5-1; d_gene: -; j_gene: TRBJ1-3; CDR3nt: TGCGCCAGCAGCTTGGCCCCGCAGGACTTCTCTGGAAACACCATATATTTT; CDR3aa: CASSLAPQDFSGNTIYF
abundance: -; len: 14; v_gene: TRBV11-2; d_gene: TRBD1; j_gene: TRBJ1-2; CDR3nt: TGTGCCAGCAGAGGCATAGGGGGCGGTTATGGCTACACCTTC; CDR3aa: CASRGIGGGYGYTF
abundance: -; len: 13; v_gene: TRBV5-1; d_gene: -; j_gene: TRBJ2-1; CDR3nt: TGCGCCAGCAGCCTGAGGCTAGAGGATGAGCAGTTCTTC; CDR3aa: CASSLRLEDEQFF
abundance: once; len: 14; v_gene: TRBV2; d_gene: TRBD1; j_gene: TRBJ2-5; CDR3nt: TGTGCCAGCAGCGAGACAGGGTTCCGGGAGACCCAGTACTTC; CDR3aa: CASSETGFRETQYF